The next 14 T cell receptor beta chains were all read from a single sample in a study of blood T cells in healthy people across ages. A sample-barcoded 5' primer and a J-beta primer mix were used in a second PCR of about 7 to 12 cycles. TCRdb processed the 5' RACE reads anew with MiXCR; each CDR3 protein has one entry. The table shows roughly 730,000 distinct CDR3 sequences, with 45% to 70% occurring only once. The sequencing sample was made of blood. The receptor set was obtained from a man between 35 and 55 years old in good health.

The chain combines TRBV20-1 with TRBJ1-2, with TRBD1 matching over 8 bases. V lost 4 bases to trimming and J lost 6 bases; unmatched junction nucleotides: 7. CDR3 length: 13 residues. Germline CDR1 and CDR2: DFQATT and SNEGSKA (reference sequence). CDR3 protein: CSATGQGPNGYTF. In nucleotides, the CDR3 is TGCAGTGCTACCGGACAGGGTCCAAATGGCTACACCTTC.

The CDR3 here is CASSLDGQGVWETQYF. The CDR3 bases are TGTGCCAGCAGCTTAGATGGACAGGGGGTGTGGGAGACCCAGTACTTC. The chain recombines TRBV11-2 with TRBJ2-7, with 10 bases lining up with TRBD1. The J call may be in error: the DNA end matches TRBJ2-5 better. The CDR3 consists of 16 residues. Germline CDR1 SGHAT, CDR2 FQNNGV.

V usage is TRBV12-3 or TRBV12-4 and J usage is TRBJ2-2; TRBD2 matches at 8 bases. With 3 bases clipped from V and 3 bases from J, the junction kept 3 bases outside the gene matches. This CDR3 is 15 amino acids long. The CDR3, as DNA: TGTGCCAGCAGTTTCGGGGGGGCGGACACCGGGGAGCTGTTTTTT. It is translated as CASSFGGADTGELFF.

There are a few counts of this clonotype. CDR3 sequence reads: CASSQGRSEQFF. The CDR3 bases are TGTGCCAGCAGCCAGGGCAGGTCTGAGCAGTTCTTC. J is TRBJ2-1 and V is TRBV4-2; D gene uncertain. The ends were cut back, 3 bases at V and 9 bases at J, with 9 bases in the middle. The germline gives CDR1 LGHNA, CDR2 YNFKEQ. The CDR3 runs 12 residues.

This clonotype was counted a few times. This chain connects TRBV4-3 to TRBJ1-6; D is possibly TRBD1 (6 bases). Germline CDR1 and CDR2: LGHNA and YSLEER. With 0 bases removed from V and 6 bases from J, the gap between germline ends came to 12 bases. This CDR3 has 16 amino acids. CDR3 sequence reads: CASSQEPQGGNSPLHF. The CDR3 bases are TGCGCCAGCAGCCAAGAACCACAGGGAGGTAATTCACCCCTCCACTTT.

This clonotype was seen a few times. This chain connects TRBV20-1 to TRBJ2-3; D call uncertain. Germline-derived CDR1 and CDR2 are DFQATT and SNEGSKA (reference sequence). V was pared by 7 bases and J by 7 bases, with 15 bases between. The CDR3 totals 12 residues. The DNA of the CDR3 is TGCAGTGGGTACCTTTCCTCGAATACGCAGTATTTT. Its translation is CSGYLSSNTQYF.

The gene calls are TRBV12-3 or TRBV12-4 and TRBJ1-2; D remains ambiguous. Trimming pared 5 bases from V and 4 bases from J, leaving 11 bases between. This CDR3 is 13 amino acids long. CDR3 bases: TGTGCCAGCAGTCGAGACACAAGCTATGGCTACACCTTC. It is translated as CASSRDTSYGYTF.

CDR3 protein: CASSADSNNSPLHF. CDR3 nucleotides: TGTGCCAGCAGTGCAGACAGTAACAATTCACCCCTCCACTTT. The chain recombines TRBV25-1 with TRBJ1-6, with D possibly being TRBD1 (5 bases). In germline, CDR1 is MGHDK, CDR2 SYGVNS. This CDR3 region has 14 residues. V was clipped by 4 bases and J by 7 bases, with 11 bases between them.

This clonotype was counted a few times. The chain uses TRBV6-2 or TRBV6-3 and TRBJ2-3, with 14 positions matching TRBD2. V lost 1 base to trimming and J lost 9 bases; unmatched junction nucleotides: 27. The CDR3 is made up of 23 amino acids. The germline V gene has CDR1 MNHEY and CDR2 SVGEGT. CDR3 residues: CASSYWGTSGSLFSWTDSRTQYF. The CDR3 DNA reads as TGTGCCAGCAGTTACTGGGGGACTAGCGGGAGTCTATTTTCTTGGACCGATTCAAGGACGCAGTATTTT.

The chain links TRBV9 to TRBJ1-5; no firm D call. V gave up 4 bases and J gave up 4 bases, with 12 bases separating them. The CDR3 sequence is 14 residues long. Germline CDR1 and CDR2: SGDLS and YYNGEE. In nucleotides, the CDR3 is TGTGCCAGCAGCAAGCAGGATTGGAATCAGCCCCAGCATTTT. Amino acids: CASSKQDWNQPQHF.

This clonotype was observed a handful of times. The rearrangement joins TRBV29-1 to TRBJ2-1, with D possibly TRBD2 on 6 matching bases. Germline CDR1 and CDR2: SQVTM and ANQGSEA. V lost 7 bases, J lost 6 bases, and 13 bases lay in between. The CDR3 loop spans 12 amino acids. Written as DNA, the CDR3 is TGCAGCGGGGGACTGCGGATCAATGAGCAGTTCTTC. Its translation is CSGGLRINEQFF.

This chain connects TRBV27 to TRBJ2-7, with TRBD1 matching 8 bases. The CDR3 extends over 14 amino acids. J was trimmed by 6 bases and V by 5 bases; bases with no gene match: 9. The germline V gene has CDR1 MNHEY and CDR2 SMNVEV (reference sequence). DNA for the CDR3: TGTGCCAGCAGTGAATACCAACAGGGGGGCGAGCAGTACTTC. It encodes CASSEYQQGGEQYF.

The chain joins TRBV5-1 to TRBJ2-3; a weak D match, TRBD2 (5 bases). Trimming took off 1 base at V and 0 bases at J, with 9 bases between the two ends. CDR1 and CDR2 from the germline V gene are SGHRS and YFSETQ. The CDR3 extends over 15 amino acids. CDR3 loop: CASSLQDSSTDTQYF. The CDR3 DNA sequence: TGCGCCAGCAGCTTGCAGGACTCTAGCACAGATACGCAGTATTTT. The variable domain in full, with the rest retrieved from reference TRBV5-1 and TRBJ2-3, is KAGVTQTPRYLIKTRGQQVTLSCSPISGHRSVSWYQQTPGQGLQFLFEYFSETQRNKGNFPGRFSGRQFSNSRSEMNVSTLELGDSALYLCASSLQDSSTDTQYFGPGTRLTVL.

The rearrangement links TRBV29-1 to TRBJ2-3; 8 bases are a match to TRBD2. This CDR3 region has 16 residues. Germline CDR1 reads SQVTM; CDR2 reads ANQGSEA. J was trimmed by 3 bases and V by 5 bases; bases with no gene match: 13. Here the CDR3 reads CSVRLGRGEPTDTQYF. The CDR3, as DNA: TGCAGCGTTCGCCTCGGGCGGGGGGAACCGACAGATACGCAGTATTTT.